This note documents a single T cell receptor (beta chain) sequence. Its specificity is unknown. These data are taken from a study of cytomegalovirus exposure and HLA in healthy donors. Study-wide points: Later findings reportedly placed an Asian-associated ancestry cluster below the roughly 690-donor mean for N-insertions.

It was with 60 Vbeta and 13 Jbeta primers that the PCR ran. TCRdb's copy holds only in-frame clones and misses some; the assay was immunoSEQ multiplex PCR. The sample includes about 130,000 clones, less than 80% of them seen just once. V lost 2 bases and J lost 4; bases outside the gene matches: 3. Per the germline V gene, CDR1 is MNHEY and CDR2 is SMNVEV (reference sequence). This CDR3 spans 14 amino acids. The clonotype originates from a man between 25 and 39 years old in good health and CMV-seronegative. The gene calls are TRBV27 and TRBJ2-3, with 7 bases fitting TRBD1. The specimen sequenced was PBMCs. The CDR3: CASSLSQGADTQYF. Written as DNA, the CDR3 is TGTGCCAGCAGTTTAAGTCAGGGGGCAGATACGCAGTATTTT.